The T cell receptor beta chain described here comes from a study of T cell changes during pregnancy in multiple sclerosis. Libraries were prepared by immunoSEQ multiplex PCR; TCRdb keeps only in-frame clonotypes and omits some of them. The sample records tens of thousands of clones, about 90% being singletons. Trimming removed 1 base at V and 6 bases at J, with 4 bases between. CDR1 and CDR2 from the germline V gene are SGHKS and YYEKEE (reference sequence). The CDR3 is 12 residues long. The gene calls are TRBV5-5 and TRBJ1-4, with no clear D. The sequences come from peripheral blood, collected in the second trimester of pregnancy. The receptor was isolated from a female donor in good health, enrolled as a control in a pregnancy study. CDR3 amino acids: CASSLLDEKLFF. CDR3 coding DNA: TGTGCCAGCAGCTTGCTCGATGAAAAACTGTTTTTT.